This T cell receptor (beta chain) was identified in a study of cytomegalovirus exposure and HLA in healthy donors. Study background: The approximately 110 validation repertoires used a platform that matched the one used for the 600 to 750 first-cohort repertoires, as a later analysis reported.

Of note for this clone: What it binds is not known.

The protocol was immunoSEQ multiplex PCR, while the TCRdb copy is restricted to in-frame clones and leaves out a portion. Among some 76,000 clones, 94% were seen once, and the ten largest hold 2.1%. Study-level results: Investigators reported under 200 TCR beta chains as tied to cytomegalovirus.

These donors were members of the roughly 130-subject validation cohort, a group separate from the approximately 680-subject first cohort. In germline, CDR1 is SQVTM, CDR2 ANQGSEA. Deletions cut 0 bases from V and 7 bases from J, with 15 bases between. This CDR3 is built from 14 residues. The TCR was taken from a woman aged 18-35 years in good health and CMV-seronegative. The sequencing input was PBMCs. This chain links TRBV29-1 with TRBJ1-1; D not certain. The CDR3 DNA reads TGCAGCGTTGAAGATAGGTCCGCGGGAATTGAAGCTTTCTTT. Its protein is CSVEDRSAGIEAFF.